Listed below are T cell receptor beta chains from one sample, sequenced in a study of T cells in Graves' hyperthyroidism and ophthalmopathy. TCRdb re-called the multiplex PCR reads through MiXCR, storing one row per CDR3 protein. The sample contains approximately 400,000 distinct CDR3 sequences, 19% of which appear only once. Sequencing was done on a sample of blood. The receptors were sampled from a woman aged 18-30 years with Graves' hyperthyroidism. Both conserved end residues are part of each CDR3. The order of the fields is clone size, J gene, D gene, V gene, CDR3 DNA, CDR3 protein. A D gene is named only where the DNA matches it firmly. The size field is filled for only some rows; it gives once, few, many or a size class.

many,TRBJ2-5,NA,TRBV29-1,TGCAGCGTTGATTTGGTGATTTCTTTGGGAGAGACCCAGTACTTC,CSVDLVISLGETQYF
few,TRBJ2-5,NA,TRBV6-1,TGTGCCAGCAGTGAAGAAGCGGGTGCAGGGGGAGAGACCCAGTACTTC,CASSEEAGAGGETQYF
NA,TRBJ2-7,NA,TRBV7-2,TGTGCCAGCAGCATGGTGATTTCCCCCTACAATGAGCAGTACTTC,CASSMVISPYNEQYF
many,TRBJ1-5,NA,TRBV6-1,TGTGCCAGCAGCATTAAGGGACAATTTAGCAATCAGCCCCAGCATTTT,CASSIKGQFSNQPQHF
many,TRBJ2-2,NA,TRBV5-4,TGTGCCAGCAGCTTGGTTACGGACCTCACCGGGGAGCTGTTTTTT,CASSLVTDLTGELFF
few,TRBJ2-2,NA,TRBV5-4,TGTGCCAGCAGCGCGCCCACCCACACCGGGGAGCTGTTTTTT,CASSAPTHTGELFF
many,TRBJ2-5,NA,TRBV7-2,TGTGCCAGCAGCCCGGACTTTTCTCAAGAGACCCAGTACTTC,CASSPDFSQETQYF
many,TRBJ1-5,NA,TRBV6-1,TGTGCCAGCAGTGAAGCGGCGGGGGGGGCTCGGCAGCCCCAGCATTTT,CASSEAAGGARQPQHF
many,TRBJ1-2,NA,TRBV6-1,TGTGCCAGCAGAACCACGAGCTATGGCTACACCTTC,CASRTTSYGYTF
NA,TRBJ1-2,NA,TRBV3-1,TGTGCCAGCAGCCAAAGAAGCGGTGGCACCGTGTATGATGGCTACACCTTC,CASSQRSGGTVYDGYTF
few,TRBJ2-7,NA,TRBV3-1,TGTGCCAGCAGCCAAGATTTGCGAGGGGGGCAGTACTTC,CASSQDLRGGQYF
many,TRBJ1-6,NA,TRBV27,TGTGCCAGCAGTTTTAAACGGACAGCCGAATCTTATAATTCACCCCTCCACTTT,CASSFKRTAESYNSPLHF
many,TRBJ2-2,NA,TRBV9,TGTGCCAGCAGCTTCCGTGGGTCGAGCGCGGTAGTCGCCGGGGAGCTGTTTTTT,CASSFRGSSAVVAGELFF
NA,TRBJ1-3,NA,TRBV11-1,TGTGCCAGCAGCTCTGGGGATCAATGGGGAGGAAACACCATATATTTT,CASSSGDQWGGNTIYF
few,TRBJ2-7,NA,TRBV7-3,TGTGCCAGCGCCCAGGGTGCATCCTACGAGCAGTACTTC,CASAQGASYEQYF
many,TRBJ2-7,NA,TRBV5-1,TGCGCCAGCAGCCCCCAGACTAGCTCCTACGAGCAGTACTTC,CASSPQTSSYEQYF
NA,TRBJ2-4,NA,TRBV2,TGTGCCAGCAGTGAATCCGAGACCAAAAACATTCAGTACTTC,CASSESETKNIQYF
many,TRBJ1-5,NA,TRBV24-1,TGTGCCACCAGTGAAACCGGACGGGAAGGCAATCAGCCCCAGCATTTT,CATSETGREGNQPQHF
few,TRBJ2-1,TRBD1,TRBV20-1,TGCAGTGCTAGCTGGGACAGGCCACAAAACAATGAGCAGTTCTTC,CSASWDRPQNNEQFF
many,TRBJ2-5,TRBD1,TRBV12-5,TGTGCTAGTGGTTTGGGGGACAGCGGTGGGACCCAGTACTTC,CASGLGDSGGTQYF
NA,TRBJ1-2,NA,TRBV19,TGTGCCAGCTCGAAACAGACAGGAGGGAGCCATGGCTACACCTTC,CASSKQTGGSHGYTF
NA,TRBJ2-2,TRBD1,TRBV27,TGTGCCAGCAGTCCGTTGACAGGGTGGACCGGGGAGCTGTTTTTT,CASSPLTGWTGELFF
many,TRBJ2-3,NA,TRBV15,TGTGCCACCAGCAGAGATGTGGTCTCCACAGATACGCAGTATTTT,CATSRDVVSTDTQYF
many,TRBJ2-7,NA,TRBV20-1,TGCAGTGCTAGAGATATAGGGGCCCCGGGGTCGGAGCAGTACTTC,CSARDIGAPGSEQYF
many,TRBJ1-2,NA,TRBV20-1,TGCAGTGCTAGAGGCTTACAGGGTTCTAACTATGGCTACACCTTC,CSARGLQGSNYGYTF
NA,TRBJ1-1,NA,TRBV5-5,TGTGCCAGCAGCTTGAGACTTCTGAACACTGAAGCTTTCTTT,CASSLRLLNTEAFF
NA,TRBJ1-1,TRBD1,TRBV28,TGTGCCAGCAGTTCTATGGGGACAGGATTGGGCACTGAAGCTTTCTTT,CASSSMGTGLGTEAFF
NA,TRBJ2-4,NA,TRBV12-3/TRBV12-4,TGTGCCAGCAGTTCCACAGGGATGGACATTCAGTACTTC,CASSSTGMDIQYF
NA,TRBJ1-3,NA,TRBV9,TGTGCCAGCAGCGCACTCAGGGATTCTGGAAACACCATATATTTT,CASSALRDSGNTIYF
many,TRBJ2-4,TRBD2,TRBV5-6,TGTGCCAGCAGCTCCTTGGCGGGGGGCGCGGACATTCAGTACTTC,CASSSLAGGADIQYF
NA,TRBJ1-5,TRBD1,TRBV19,TGTGCCAGTAGTGAGCTGGACAGGGGCAATCAGCCCCAGCATTTT,CASSELDRGNQPQHF
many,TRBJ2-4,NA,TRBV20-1,TGCAGTGCTCTAGGGGACACCAAAAACATTCAGTACTTC,CSALGDTKNIQYF
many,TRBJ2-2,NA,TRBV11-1,TGTGCCAGCAGGGGATCCCGGAGAAGGGAGAGTCCCGGGGAGCTGTTTTTT,CASRGSRRRESPGELFF
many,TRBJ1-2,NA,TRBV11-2,TGTGCCAGCAGCTTACACGAATTGAGCTATGGCTACACCTTC,CASSLHELSYGYTF
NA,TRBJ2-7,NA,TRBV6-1,TGTGCCAGCAGGGTTAGCGTGTCCTACGAGCAGTACTTC,CASRVSVSYEQYF
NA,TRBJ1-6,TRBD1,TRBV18,TGTGCCAGCTCACCTGGTACAGGGGTGGATTCACCCCTCCACTTT,CASSPGTGVDSPLHF
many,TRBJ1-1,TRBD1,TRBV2,TGTGCCAGCACCCTGGGACAGCTGAACACTGAAGCTTTCTTT,CASTLGQLNTEAFF
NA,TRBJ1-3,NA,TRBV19,TGTGCCGCCCGAGACGGGACGCAGAGCGACGACACCATATATTTT,CAARDGTQSDDTIYF
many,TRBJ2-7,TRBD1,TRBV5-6,TGTGCCAGCAGCTTCCGGGGGAACAGGGGGACCTACGAGCAGTACTTC,CASSFRGNRGTYEQYF
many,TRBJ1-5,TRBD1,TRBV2,TGTGCCAGCAGTGTACAGGGGAGCGATCAGCCCCAGCATTTT,CASSVQGSDQPQHF
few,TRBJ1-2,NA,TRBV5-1,TGCGCCAGCAGCTGGGGGCCCGTAAAGGGAACCTATCTAGGCTACACCTTC,CASSWGPVKGTYLGYTF
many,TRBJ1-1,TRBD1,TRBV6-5,TGTGCCAGCGAAGGACAGGGGTTCCCTGAAGCTTTCTTT,CASEGQGFPEAFF
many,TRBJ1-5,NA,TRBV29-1,TGCAGCGTTGCCGAGGGACTTCAGCCCCAGCATTTT,CSVAEGLQPQHF
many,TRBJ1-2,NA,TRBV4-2,TGTGCCAGCAGCCAGCCTTACCGGGATCCCTATGGCTACACCTTC,CASSQPYRDPYGYTF
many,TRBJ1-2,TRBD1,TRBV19,TGTGCCAGTAGCCCTGCGGGGACAGGGAACACCAGACGGTATGGCTACACCTTC,CASSPAGTGNTRRYGYTF
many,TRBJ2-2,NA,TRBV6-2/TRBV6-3,TGTGCCACCGCGGACGCGTCCAACACCGGGGAGCTGTTTTTT,CATADASNTGELFF
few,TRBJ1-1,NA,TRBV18,TGTGCCAGCTCACCTCTACAGGGTCAAACTGAAGCTTTCTTT,CASSPLQGQTEAFF
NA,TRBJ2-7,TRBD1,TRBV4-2,TGTGCCAGCAGCCTAGGGACAGGAGGGGACTACGAGCAGTACTTC,CASSLGTGGDYEQYF
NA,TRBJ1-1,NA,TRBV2,TGTGCCAGCAGTGAAGCGGGAAGTGACACTGAAGCTTTCTTT,CASSEAGSDTEAFF
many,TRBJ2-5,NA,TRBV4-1,TGCGCCAGCAGCCAAGATAGTAGTAGGGGGGAGACCCAGTACTTC,CASSQDSSRGETQYF
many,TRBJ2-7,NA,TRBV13,TGTGCCAGCAGCTACAACCGGGGGCGGATAGACGAGCAGTACTTC,CASSYNRGRIDEQYF
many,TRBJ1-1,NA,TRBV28,TGTGCCAGCAGAATCTGGACAGCCAACACTGAAGCTTTCTTT,CASRIWTANTEAFF
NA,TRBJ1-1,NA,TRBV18,TGTGCCAGCTCACCGGGGGTAGGGGGGGCTGAAGCTTTCTTT,CASSPGVGGAEAFF
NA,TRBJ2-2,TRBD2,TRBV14,TGTGCCAGCAGCCACGGCGGGGCGGGGGGCCTCCCCCCGCTAGACACCGGGGAGCTGTTTTTT,CASSHGGAGGLPPLDTGELFF
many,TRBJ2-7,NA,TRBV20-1,TGCAGTGCGCCGATCCTTCCTCTCAGCTCCTACGAGCAGTACTTC,CSAPILPLSSYEQYF
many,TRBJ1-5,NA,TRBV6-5,TGTGCCAGCAGTTACTCGGAGCCCAATCAGCCCCAGCATTTT,CASSYSEPNQPQHF
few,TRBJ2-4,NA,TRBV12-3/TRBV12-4,TGTGCCAGCAGCCACCATGGTCCAGCCAAAAACATTCAGTACTTC,CASSHHGPAKNIQYF
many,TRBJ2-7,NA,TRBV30,TGTGCCTGGGGTGTACGGAATTACGAGCAGTACTTC,CAWGVRNYEQYF
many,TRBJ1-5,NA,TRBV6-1,TGTGCCAGCTTCCGGGACACGGCGAATCAGCCCCAGCATTTT,CASFRDTANQPQHF